The subject of this entry is one TCR beta chain. There is no known antigen for this receptor. This entry belongs to a study of T cells expressing NK-cell markers (dated by TCRdb to 2020 to 2022). With regard to the full study: Three sorted T-cell subsets (CD3+CD56+NKG2C+, CD3+CD56+NKG2C- and CD3+CD56-NKG2C+) from roughly eight donors had their TCR beta-chain repertoires profiled. Of the eight sequenced donors, seven were found to be HCMV-seropositive and one was found to be HCMV-seronegative. The study sequenced eight donors, all healthy volunteers chosen at random: three men and five women. Illumina HiSeq 2000/2500, MiSeq or NextSeq was used to sequence libraries as 2 x 150 bp reads.

HCMV serostatus was determined by detecting HCMV-specific IgG in serum with a commercial ELISA kit. Peripheral blood mononuclear cells were isolated from blood by Ficoll density gradient centrifugation. CDR1 and CDR2 were assigned from the germline V gene as ENHRY and SYGVKD. The CDR3 numbers 15 residues from cysteine through phenylalanine. No DNA is given. These reads were obtained on an Illumina HiSeq 2000. TCR beta cDNA libraries were prepared using 5'RACE template switching, which introduced a universal primer site and unique molecular identifiers. Synthesis of cDNA was primed from the TCR beta constant segment and was followed by two consecutive PCR amplification steps. The original pipeline was this. MIGEC handled demultiplexing of the reads and grouping by UMI, while MiTCR was used to assemble and quantify clonotypes. Only TCR cDNA sequences supported by at least two reads were kept to exclude erroneous sequences. The tcR package was used for downstream repertoire analysis, and clonotypes were matched between fractions using CDR3 nucleotide sequence together with V segment. VDJmatch was used to annotate antigen specificity against VDJdb, with one amino acid substitution allowed in CDR3. TCRdb reprocessed the reads, and each CDR3 protein sequence is entered once, without DNA. TCRdb's processing, not the study's, gives the V and J calls here. The sample's table lists a count of approximately 440,000 distinct CDR3 sequences. Roughly 1.4% of the sample belongs to the ten largest clones.

The paper's findings and limits, for the study overall: In more than 5 donors, the dominant CD3+CD56+NKG2C+ clonotypes ranked among the top 10 CD8+ clonotypes, making up 1.0-7.0% of CD8+ T cells. Whether the expanded NKG2C-expressing T cell clones were specific for HCMV antigens was left unclear. Those dominant clonotypes were again the most abundant among CD3+CD56-NKG2C+ cells in a handful of donors, at roughly 25-65%.

This clonotype was sampled from a woman aged 45-65 years in good health. Donor details come from another sample of the same person, matched by shared clones. The material sequenced was blood T cells: a sorted CD56 or NKG2C T cell subset, CD4+ or CD8+ T cells, or bulk PBMC T cells (not recorded which). The chain is encoded by TRBV10-3 joined to TRBJ2-1; TCRdb calls TRBD2, which cannot be checked without DNA. Here the CDR3 is given as CAIRGTSGRDNEQFF.